The rows below give T cell receptor beta chains drawn from one sample of a study of beta chain features in type 1 diabetes. Libraries were prepared by immunoSEQ multiplex PCR; TCRdb keeps only in-frame clonotypes and omits some of them. The sample contains under 350,000 clones, approximately 25% of which appear only once. Sequencing was performed on naive CD4+ T cells from blood. Receptor source: a woman aged 25 to 39 with type 1 diabetes. CDR3s include the opening cysteine and the closing phenylalanine or tryptophan. Each record gives: J gene, D gene, clone size, V gene, CDR3 protein, CDR3 DNA. A D gene is named only where the DNA matches it firmly. Expanded clones get a size class; other rows say once, few or many, or leave the size out.

J: TRBJ2-7
D: .
size: .
V: TRBV30
CDR3: CAWRKRVRLYEQYF
DNA: TGTGCCTGGAGAAAGCGGGTGCGCCTCTACGAGCAGTACTTC

J: TRBJ2-7
D: .
size: .
V: TRBV27
CDR3: CASSAQGGQSYEQYF
DNA: TGTGCCAGCAGTGCCCAGGGGGGACAGTCCTACGAGCAGTACTTC

J: TRBJ1-2
D: .
size: .
V: TRBV30
CDR3: CAWRIWGADYGYTF
DNA: TGTGCCTGGAGAATATGGGGCGCTGACTATGGCTACACCTTC

J: TRBJ1-5
D: .
size: few
V: TRBV4-1
CDR3: CASSQEGRQQPQHF
DNA: TGCGCCAGCAGCCAAGAAGGCAGGCAGCAGCCCCAGCATTTT

J: TRBJ1-2
D: TRBD1
size: few
V: TRBV29-1
CDR3: CSVELDRDYGYTF
DNA: TGCAGCGTTGAATTGGACAGGGATTATGGCTACACCTTC

J: TRBJ2-7
D: .
size: .
V: TRBV28
CDR3: CASSRYEQYF
DNA: TGTGCCAGCTCCCGCTACGAGCAGTACTTC

J: TRBJ2-3
D: TRBD2
size: few
V: TRBV5-4
CDR3: CASSSGGWDTQYF
DNA: TGTGCCAGCAGCTCGGGAGGGTGGGATACGCAGTATTTT

J: TRBJ2-1
D: .
size: .
V: TRBV29-1
CDR3: CSVEDLTVRSSYNEQFF
DNA: TGCAGCGTTGAAGATCTGACAGTTAGGAGCTCCTACAATGAGCAGTTCTTC

J: TRBJ2-3
D: TRBD1
size: .
V: TRBV5-1
CDR3: CASSKGQGEADTQYF
DNA: TGCGCCAGCAGTAAGGGACAGGGAGAGGCAGATACGCAGTATTTT

J: TRBJ2-7
D: TRBD1
size: .
V: TRBV2
CDR3: CASSYRTGTYEQYF
DNA: TGTGCCAGCAGTTACCGGACAGGGACCTACGAGCAGTACTTC

J: TRBJ2-2
D: .
size: .
V: TRBV6-7
CDR3: CATHTGELFF
DNA: TGTGCCACTCACACCGGGGAGCTGTTTTTT

J: TRBJ2-7
D: .
size: .
V: TRBV10-2
CDR3: CASEGAYEQYF
DNA: TGCGCCAGCGAGGGGGCCTACGAGCAGTACTTC

J: TRBJ2-5
D: TRBD1
size: .
V: TRBV2
CDR3: CASNRGTGRETQYF
DNA: TGTGCCAGCAATCGAGGGACAGGCCGGGAGACCCAGTACTTC

J: TRBJ1-2
D: .
size: few
V: TRBV18
CDR3: CASSPPGNYGYTF
DNA: TGTGCCAGCTCGCCCCCAGGGAACTATGGCTACACCTTC

J: TRBJ2-3
D: .
size: .
V: TRBV14
CDR3: CASSASPNTQYF
DNA: TGTGCCAGCAGCGCAAGCCCAAATACGCAGTATTTT

J: TRBJ1-2
D: .
size: few
V: TRBV7-9
CDR3: CASSLGFSQTGYGYTF
DNA: TGTGCCAGCAGCTTGGGCTTCTCCCAAACAGGTTATGGCTACACCTTC

J: TRBJ2-1
D: .
size: .
V: TRBV6-1
CDR3: CASPAGSVAYNEQFF
DNA: TGTGCCAGCCCCGCCGGGAGTGTCGCCTACAATGAGCAGTTCTTC

J: TRBJ2-7
D: .
size: .
V: TRBV5-1
CDR3: CASSLEWGRSREQYF
DNA: TGCGCCAGCAGCTTGGAATGGGGCAGGTCGCGGGAGCAGTACTTC

J: TRBJ2-5
D: .
size: .
V: TRBV12-5
CDR3: CASGLSGETQYF
DNA: TGTGCTAGTGGTCTGTCGGGAGAGACCCAGTACTTC

J: TRBJ2-6
D: TRBD1
size: once
V: TRBV27
CDR3: CASSSTGGGGANVLTF
DNA: TGTGCCAGCAGTTCCACAGGGGGCGGTGGGGCCAACGTCCTGACTTTC

J: TRBJ1-2
D: .
size: .
V: TRBV5-8
CDR3: CASSLGQTAVF
DNA: TGTGCCAGCAGCTTGGGACAGACCGCCGTCTTC

J: TRBJ2-1
D: .
size: few
V: TRBV19
CDR3: CASSPRYNEQFF
DNA: TGTGCCAGTAGTCCCAGATACAATGAGCAGTTCTTC

J: TRBJ2-5
D: .
size: few
V: TRBV18
CDR3: CASSPLAALETQYF
DNA: TGTGCCAGCTCACCGCTGGCGGCCTTGGAGACCCAGTACTTC

J: TRBJ2-1
D: TRBD2
size: few
V: TRBV4-1
CDR3: CASSQGIAGGRDEQFF
DNA: TGCGCCAGCAGCCAAGGGATAGCGGGAGGCCGCGATGAGCAGTTCTTC

J: TRBJ2-5
D: TRBD2
size: .
V: TRBV4-1
CDR3: CASSQDGTSGQETQYF
DNA: TGCGCCAGCAGCCAAGATGGGACTAGCGGACAAGAGACCCAGTACTTC

J: TRBJ1-2
D: .
size: few
V: TRBV6-1
CDR3: CASTQLRVDYGYTF
DNA: TGTGCCAGCACCCAACTGAGGGTTGACTATGGCTACACCTTC

J: TRBJ1-5
D: .
size: few
V: TRBV5-1
CDR3: CASSLDGGNQPQHF
DNA: TGCGCCAGCAGCTTGGACGGGGGCAATCAGCCCCAGCATTTT

J: TRBJ1-2
D: .
size: .
V: TRBV30
CDR3: CAWTRRVDYGYTF
DNA: TGTGCCTGGACCCGCAGGGTGGACTATGGCTACACCTTC

J: TRBJ1-4
D: .
size: .
V: TRBV9
CDR3: CASSVGVGQREKLFF
DNA: TGTGCCAGCAGCGTAGGAGTTGGACAGAGAGAAAAACTGTTTTTT

J: TRBJ2-3
D: TRBD2
size: .
V: TRBV7-9
CDR3: CASSIGTSGSTDTQYF
DNA: TGTGCCAGCAGCATCGGGACTAGCGGGAGCACAGATACGCAGTATTTT

J: TRBJ2-7
D: TRBD1
size: few
V: TRBV5-1
CDR3: CASSSLQGSLSYEQYF
DNA: TGCGCCAGCAGCTCGCTACAGGGGTCCCTTTCCTACGAGCAGTACTTC

J: TRBJ2-3
D: TRBD2
size: few
V: TRBV7-9
CDR3: CASSRARGIRPSTDTQYF
DNA: TGTGCCAGCAGCCGGGCGCGGGGGATAAGACCTAGCACAGATACGCAGTATTTT

J: TRBJ1-1
D: TRBD1
size: once
V: TRBV30
CDR3: CAWSDTLDRVNTEAFF
DNA: TGTGCCTGGAGTGATACTCTGGACAGGGTGAACACTGAAGCTTTCTTT

J: TRBJ1-3
D: .
size: few
V: TRBV29-1
CDR3: CSVVYGHSGNTIYF
DNA: TGCAGCGTTGTTTACGGTCACTCTGGAAACACCATATATTTT

J: TRBJ2-2
D: .
size: .
V: TRBV4-1
CDR3: CASSLVGADTGELFF
DNA: TGCGCCAGCAGCCTGGTGGGGGCCGACACCGGGGAGCTGTTTTTT

J: TRBJ2-1
D: TRBD1
size: .
V: TRBV9
CDR3: CASSPIQDRDNEQFF
DNA: TGTGCCAGCAGCCCCATACAGGACAGGGACAATGAGCAGTTCTTC

J: TRBJ2-3
D: .
size: few
V: TRBV5-4
CDR3: CASRGNREITDTQYF
DNA: TGTGCCAGCAGAGGAAACAGGGAGATCACAGATACGCAGTATTTT

J: TRBJ2-3
D: .
size: few
V: TRBV18
CDR3: CASSPTRSTDTQYF
DNA: TGTGCCAGCTCACCGACTCGGAGCACAGATACGCAGTATTTT

J: TRBJ2-7
D: TRBD1
size: .
V: TRBV27
CDR3: CASSTQGAGYEQYF
DNA: TGTGCCAGCAGTACCCAGGGGGCTGGTTACGAGCAGTACTTC

J: TRBJ2-3
D: .
size: .
V: TRBV5-1
CDR3: CASSLASQGPDTQYF
DNA: TGCGCCAGCAGCTTGGCGTCCCAGGGGCCAGATACGCAGTATTTT

J: TRBJ2-7
D: TRBD2
size: .
V: TRBV14
CDR3: CASSQATSGRQYF
DNA: TGTGCCAGCAGCCAAGCCACTAGCGGGAGGCAGTACTTC

J: TRBJ2-1
D: .
size: .
V: TRBV5-1
CDR3: CASSAAEEQFF
DNA: TGCGCCAGCAGCGCTGCCGAGGAGCAGTTCTTC

J: TRBJ2-5
D: TRBD1
size: .
V: TRBV28
CDR3: CASRPTGGGETQYF
DNA: TGTGCCAGCAGACCGACAGGGGGAGGAGAGACCCAGTACTTC

J: TRBJ2-5
D: .
size: few
V: TRBV29-1
CDR3: CSVSKRRGETQYF
DNA: TGCAGCGTTTCTAAGCGGAGAGGGGAGACCCAGTACTTC

J: TRBJ1-4
D: .
size: few
V: TRBV29-1
CDR3: CSVDLGVPEKLFF
DNA: TGCAGCGTTGATCTCGGGGTTCCTGAAAAACTGTTTTTT

J: TRBJ1-1
D: .
size: few
V: TRBV7-9
CDR3: CASSFDLMNTEAFF
DNA: TGTGCCAGCAGCTTCGACTTAATGAACACTGAAGCTTTCTTT

J: TRBJ2-1
D: TRBD2
size: .
V: TRBV9
CDR3: CASSVEFYGGSGDNEQFF
DNA: TGTGCCAGCAGCGTAGAGTTTTATGGCGGGAGCGGGGACAATGAGCAGTTCTTC

J: TRBJ2-5
D: TRBD1
size: few
V: TRBV29-1
CDR3: CSVPGTGTKEQYF
DNA: TGCAGCGTCCCCGGGACAGGTACCAAGGAGCAGTACTTC

J: TRBJ2-3
D: TRBD1
size: .
V: TRBV9
CDR3: CASSGQGFTDTQYF
DNA: TGTGCCAGCAGCGGACAGGGTTTCACAGATACGCAGTATTTT

J: TRBJ2-2
D: .
size: .
V: TRBV9
CDR3: CASSVRSGANTGELFF
DNA: TGTGCCAGCAGCGTAAGGTCGGGAGCGAACACCGGGGAGCTGTTTTTT

J: TRBJ2-5
D: TRBD1
size: .
V: TRBV6-1
CDR3: CASRTGQGAGETQYF
DNA: TGTGCCAGCAGGACAGGACAGGGGGCGGGGGAGACCCAGTACTTC

J: TRBJ2-4
D: TRBD2
size: few
V: TRBV4-1
CDR3: CASSQRGSGEAKNIQYF
DNA: TGCGCCAGCAGCCAGCGTGGGAGCGGGGAGGCCAAAAACATTCAGTACTTC

J: TRBJ2-2
D: TRBD2
size: .
V: TRBV4-2
CDR3: CASSQHTAGVVGELFF
DNA: TGTGCCAGCAGCCAACATACAGCGGGAGTCGTCGGGGAGCTGTTTTTT

J: TRBJ2-5
D: TRBD2
size: .
V: TRBV5-6
CDR3: CASSLMAIAGDLGETQYF
DNA: TGTGCCAGCAGCTTGATGGCGATCGCGGGAGATTTAGGAGAGACCCAGTACTTC

J: TRBJ1-5
D: TRBD1
size: few
V: TRBV4-1
CDR3: CASSPSLRGLGPQHF
DNA: TGCGCCAGCAGCCCCTCTCTCAGGGGGTTGGGGCCCCAGCATTTT